These 28 T cell receptor beta chains originate from one sample sequenced in a study of human T cells and chemical hapten exposure. This sample's time point: healthy volunteer bleed at 6 weeks. The template was total RNA from unfractionated whole blood. TCRdb independently ran MiXCR on the RACE reads; one entry per CDR3 protein. The sample has some 78,000 distinct CDR3 sequences, roughly 8.6% seen once; the top ten hold 1.5% to 1.7%. Sequencing used whole blood. Receptors originate from a male donor in good health. Some clones in this sample may be carry-over from other donors' samples.

This clonotype occurred a few times. This chain joins TRBV19 and TRBJ1-5; D not resolved. This CDR3 has 16 residues. Germline V lookup: CDR1 LNHDA, CDR2 SQIVND (reference sequence). The V end was cut by 2 bases, the J end by 3 bases, with 14 bases between. The CDR3 is CASSITFAGPNQPQHF. The CDR3 nucleotides read TGTGCCAGTAGTATAACCTTTGCAGGTCCCAATCAGCCCCAGCATTTT.

This clonotype was observed a few times. The rearrangement uses TRBV4-1 and TRBJ1-2; possibly TRBD1 for D (5 bases). The V gene's germline CDR1 is MGHRA and CDR2 YSYEKL. V was cut by 0 bases and J by 0 bases, with 8 bases left in between. The CDR3 runs to 15 residues. The CDR3 region is CASSQDRETNYGYTF. CDR3 sequence (DNA): TGCGCCAGCAGCCAAGACAGGGAGACTAACTATGGCTACACCTTC.

This sequence joins TRBV3-1 and TRBJ2-1; D call uncertain. This CDR3 has 15 residues. Trimming took off 2 bases at V and 0 bases at J, with 8 bases between the two ends. Germline V gene lookup returns CDR1 LGHDT and CDR2 YNNKEL (reference sequence). CDR3 in DNA: TGTGCCAGCAGCCAACCGATAAGCTCCTACAATGAGCAGTTCTTC. Its translation: CASSQPISSYNEQFF.

The V call is TRBV6-2 or TRBV6-3, the J call TRBJ2-7, with 13 bases identical to TRBD2. V was clipped by 2 bases and J by 0 bases; unmatched bases: 4. The CDR3 is 17 amino acids. The V gene's germline CDR1 is MNHEY and CDR2 SVGEGT. The CDR3 loop is CASSYPGLAGASYEQYF. CDR3 DNA: TGTGCCAGCAGTTACCCCGGACTAGCGGGAGCCTCCTACGAGCAGTACTTC.

The rearrangement links TRBV6-5 to TRBJ2-5, with D possibly being TRBD2 (7 bases). Germline-derived CDR1 and CDR2 are MNHEY and SVGAGI. Trimming pared 8 bases from V and 2 bases from J, leaving 18 bases between. There are 15 residues in the CDR3. This CDR3 is CASRGGGTGQETQYF. For the CDR3, the DNA is TGTGCCAGCCGAGGCGGGGGCACGGGGCAAGAGACCCAGTACTTC.

This clonotype was counted ten times or more. The CDR3 is CASSLVIAGSYNSPLHF. CDR3 in DNA: TGTGCCAGCAGCTTAGTCATAGCTGGGTCCTATAATTCACCCCTCCACTTT. The gene calls are TRBV13 and TRBJ1-6; D gene uncertain. Germline loops: CDR1 PRHDT, CDR2 FYEKMQ (reference sequence). The CDR3 runs 17 residues. V was pared by 1 base and J by 1 base, with 11 bases between.

The sample holds a few counts of this clonotype. V and J are TRBV3-1 and TRBJ2-7; D remains ambiguous. Trimming removed 0 bases at V and 3 bases at J, with 6 bases between. This CDR3 has 13 residues. Per the germline V gene, CDR1 is LGHDT and CDR2 is YNNKEL (reference sequence). The CDR3 bases are TGTGCCAGCAGCCAAGACGACCGCTACGAGCAGTACTTC. As protein: CASSQDDRYEQYF.

This clonotype was found a few times. This chain connects TRBV20-1 to TRBJ2-7; D call uncertain. CDR3 size: 12 residues. V was pared by 3 bases and J by 2 bases, with 8 bases between. CDR1 is DFQATT and CDR2 is SNEGSKA in the germline V gene (reference sequence). CDR3 loop: CSARDRPYEQYF. In DNA form, the CDR3 reads TGCAGTGCTAGGGACCGTCCCTACGAGCAGTACTTC.

The chain carries TRBV30 and TRBJ2-1; a weak D match, TRBD2 (6 bases). V lost 1 base to trimming and J lost 9 bases, with 7 bases between them. CDR1 and CDR2 (germline): GTSNPN, SVGIG (reference sequence). The CDR3 consists of 11 residues. The CDR3 spells CAWSAGGEQFF. The CDR3 DNA sequence: TGTGCCTGGAGTGCCGGGGGTGAGCAGTTCTTC.

This clonotype was recorded a few times. The chain couples TRBV6-5 to TRBJ2-3; D unresolved. Germline-derived CDR1 and CDR2 are MNHEY and SVGAGI. The CDR3 totals 16 residues. The germline V and J ends were trimmed by 5 bases and 2 bases, with 17 bases remaining between them. CDR3 nucleotide sequence: TGTGCCAGCAGTACCGTCCCGGAGACGGACACAGATACGCAGTATTTT. This codes for CASSTVPETDTDTQYF.

This clonotype has at least ten counts. At one end, the junction sequence differs from germline, possibly due to a read error. The chain combines TRBV7-9 with TRBJ2-7; no clear D gene. The germline V gene has CDR1 SEHNR and CDR2 FQNEAQ (reference sequence). The CDR3 loop spans 16 amino acids. CDR3 loop: CASSPSTQRYSHEQYF. In nucleotides, the CDR3 is TGTGCCAGCAGCCCGAGTACGCAGCGATACTCCCACGAGCAGTACTTC.

This clonotype was picked up a small number of times. This chain connects TRBV6-5 to TRBJ2-3, with 9 nucleotides matching TRBD1. V shed 6 bases, J shed 6 bases, and the junction held 10 bases outside the gene matches. Per the germline V gene, CDR1 is MNHEY and CDR2 is SVGAGI. This CDR3 is 15 amino acids long. In DNA, the CDR3 is TGTGCCAGCAGCCTATTCGGGACAGGGATGGATACGCAGTATTTT. This encodes CASSLFGTGMDTQYF.

V is TRBV27 and J is TRBJ1-5; 12 bases are shared with TRBD1. J lost 6 bases, V lost 6 bases, and 12 bases had no gene match. CDR1 is MNHEY and CDR2 is SMNVEV in the germline V gene (reference sequence). The CDR3 length is 17 residues. The CDR3 coding sequence is TGTGCCAGCAGGAAAGGGACAGGGGGCGCTCGGAGTCAGCCCCAGCATTTT. Translating it yields CASRKGTGGARSQPQHF.

This clonotype was observed a handful of times. V and J are TRBV5-5 and TRBJ2-5; perhaps TRBD2 as D (6 bases). Per the germline V gene, CDR1 is SGHKS and CDR2 is YYEKEE (reference sequence). Trimming removed 4 bases from V and 3 bases from J, with 13 bases in between. The CDR3 covers 14 residues. CDR3 loop: CASSPGTDKETQYF. The CDR3 bases are TGTGCCAGCAGCCCCGGGACTGATAAAGAGACCCAGTACTTC.

This clonotype was observed a handful of times. J is TRBJ1-1 and V is TRBV20-1, with 7 nucleotides matching TRBD1. The CDR3 runs to 13 residues. V shed 5 bases, J shed 2 bases, and the junction held 5 bases outside the gene matches. Per the germline V gene, CDR1 is DFQATT and CDR2 is SNEGSKA (reference sequence). The CDR3 DNA reads as TGCAGTGCTGAGGGGGCGCGTAACACTGAAGCTTTCTTT. Translation: CSAEGARNTEAFF.

This clonotype has just one count. The junction shows a germline mismatch at one end, possibly a read error. CDR3 nucleotides: TGTCCCAGCAGGGACAGGGGCCAGGCCAACGTCCTGACTTTC. Encoded protein: CPSRDRGQANVLTF. The chain uses TRBV27 and TRBJ2-6; 10 nucleotides line up with TRBD1. The germline V gene has CDR1 MNHEY and CDR2 SMNVEV (reference sequence). The CDR3 covers 14 residues.

V is TRBV6-2 or TRBV6-3 and J is TRBJ1-6; 8 bases match TRBD1. The CDR3 loop spans 16 amino acids. V lost 3 bases, J lost 7 bases, and 8 bases stayed unmatched. Germline assignment: CDR1 MNHEY and CDR2 SVGEGT. CDR3 bases: TGTGCCAGCAGTTATCAGGGGGCGTCTCTCAATTCACCCCTCCACTTT. Amino acid sequence: CASSYQGASLNSPLHF.

The table lists this clonotype with a few counts. DNA for the CDR3: TGTGCCAGCTCGCAGGGTGAGAGCAATCAGCCCCAGCATTTT. Its translation is CASSQGESNQPQHF. This chain links TRBV7-2 with TRBJ1-5; possible D gene TRBD1, 5 bases. The germline V gene encodes CDR1 SGHTA and CDR2 FQGNSA. V was trimmed by 8 bases and J by 1 base, leaving 12 bases between them. The CDR3 extends over 14 amino acids.

This clonotype was found a few times. The chain carries TRBV12-3 or TRBV12-4 and TRBJ1-1, with 9 bases matching TRBD1. Trimming removed 4 bases from V and 3 bases from J; junction bases left unmatched: 9. This CDR3 comprises 16 residues. The CDR3 is CASSSGTGLEHTEAFF. The CDR3 DNA sequence: TGTGCCAGCAGTTCAGGGACAGGGCTGGAACACACTGAAGCTTTCTTT.

The chain has TRBV6-6 and TRBJ1-2; D gene ambiguous. The CDR3 contains 15 residues. Germline V lookup: CDR1 MNHNY, CDR2 SVGAGI (reference sequence). V was shortened by 0 bases and J by 6 bases, with 14 bases between the two germline ends. Here the CDR3 reads CASSYSSQFLNGYTF. CDR3 in DNA: TGTGCCAGCAGTTACTCGAGCCAGTTCTTGAATGGCTACACCTTC.

The genes are TRBV29-1 and TRBJ2-2; D may match TRBD1 or TRBD2 (5 bases each). V was cut by 2 bases and J by 1 base, with 8 bases left in between. The CDR3 is 14 amino acids. Per the germline V gene, CDR1 is SQVTM and CDR2 is ANQGSEA. CDR3 amino acids: CSVERDGNTGELFF. The CDR3 DNA is TGCAGCGTTGAAAGGGACGGGAACACCGGGGAGCTGTTTTTT.

The chain recombines TRBV5-6 with TRBJ2-7, with D unresolved. The CDR3 runs 11 residues. CDR1 and CDR2 (germline): SGHDT, YYEEEE. The V and J ends lost 3 bases and 6 bases respectively, with 7 bases between them. The CDR3, as DNA: TGTGCCAGCAGCTCAGGTGTCGAGCAGTACTTC. As protein: CASSSGVEQYF.

V usage is TRBV29-1 and J usage is TRBJ2-5; 14 nucleotides match TRBD2. Losses at the gene ends were 3 bases for V and 5 bases for J; bases not matched to a gene: 5. CDR3 length equals 15 residues. Germline V gives CDR1 SQVTM, CDR2 ANQGSEA. The CDR3 here is CSVEPGLAGGETQYF. CDR3 coding DNA: TGCAGCGTTGAGCCAGGACTAGCGGGAGGCGAGACCCAGTACTTC.

This clonotype appeared a few times. The chain has TRBV29-1 and TRBJ2-3; D is possibly TRBD2 (6 bases). Germline CDR1 reads SQVTM; CDR2 reads ANQGSEA. This CDR3 contains 14 residues. V gave up 7 bases and J gave up 0 bases, with 14 bases separating them. The CDR3 DNA follows: TGCAGCGCAGGGACTGCCTCTAGCACAGATACGCAGTATTTT. Translation: CSAGTASSTDTQYF.

This clonotype was seen many times. V gene TRBV20-1 combines with J gene TRBJ2-7, with 8 bases lining up with TRBD1. V was pared by 4 bases and J by 5 bases, with 7 bases of the junction left unmatched. The CDR3 is made up of 13 amino acids. Per the germline V gene, CDR1 is DFQATT and CDR2 is SNEGSKA (reference sequence). The CDR3 nucleotides read TGCAGTGCTAACCCTGGACAGGGCGACGAGCAGTACTTC. It specifies CSANPGQGDEQYF.

This clonotype was observed many times. The chain combines TRBV7-9 with TRBJ2-2; possible D gene TRBD2, 6 bases. The CDR3 sequence is 16 residues long. Germline V gene sequence: CDR1 SEHNR, CDR2 FQNEAQ (reference sequence). Trimming took 4 bases from V and 4 from J, leaving 16 bases between them. CDR3 in DNA: TGTGCCAGCAGCTCCCGGGACTTCGGGGGCACCGGGGAGCTGTTTTTT. This translates into CASSSRDFGGTGELFF. Variable domain in full (rest from reference TRBV7-9 and TRBJ2-2): DTGVSQNPRHKITKRGQNVTFRCDPISEHNRLYWYRQTLGQGPEFLTYFQNEAQLEKSRLLSDRFSAERPKGSFSTLEIQRTEQGDSAMYLCASSSRDFGGTGELFFGEGSRLTVL.

The sample holds a few counts of this clonotype. The rearrangement joins TRBV27 to TRBJ2-1; 8 positions agree with TRBD2. The CDR3 length is 14 residues. Germline CDR1 reads MNHEY; CDR2 reads SMNVEV (reference sequence). V shed 4 bases and J 4 bases; nucleotides not matched to a gene: 3. The CDR3: CASSYSGDYNEQFF. In nucleotides, the CDR3 is TGTGCCAGCAGTTATAGCGGGGATTACAATGAGCAGTTCTTC.

This rearrangement joins TRBV18 to TRBJ2-3, with a possible D match to TRBD1 (5 bases). Trimming stripped 3 bases from V and 2 bases from J, with 18 bases between. Germline CDR1 is KGHSH and CDR2 is LQKENI. The CDR3 consists of 17 residues. The CDR3 nucleotides are TGTGCCAGCTCACCCCAGATAATACAGGAGCACACAGATACGCAGTATTTT. It is translated as CASSPQIIQEHTDTQYF.